This TCR beta chain was captured in a study of blood T cell repertoires in COVID-19. Overall study context: There were acute and convalescent COVID-19 samples, and they came from the United States, Italy and Spain. Nucleic acid was either cDNA or gDNA, and it came from T cells, B-cell-depleted T cells, or PBMCs.

In the original analysis: By means of reference gene primer amplification, nucleated cell counts were estimated. Generated by immunoSEQ multiplex PCR, the TCRdb table keeps only in-frame clones and is missing some. V and J calls and clone size are given by that table; D and trimming were obtained from the DNA. Of nearly 110,000 clones listed, about three quarters are singletons. Seattle patient enrollment occurred during active infection, with longitudinal follow-up thereafter. Sequencing was performed on peripheral blood. The receptor comes from an elderly man with COVID-19, enrolled during active disease.

CDR3 region: CSARVTGGNEQFF. CDR3 sequence (DNA): TGCAGTGCTCGTGTGACAGGGGGCAATGAGCAGTTCTTC. The rearrangement joins TRBV20-1 to TRBJ2-1; TRBD1 aligns across 9 bases. CDR3 size: 13 residues. J gave up 6 bases and V 5 bases, and 5 bases lay outside the gene matches. Germline CDR1 is DFQATT and CDR2 is SNEGSKA (reference sequence).